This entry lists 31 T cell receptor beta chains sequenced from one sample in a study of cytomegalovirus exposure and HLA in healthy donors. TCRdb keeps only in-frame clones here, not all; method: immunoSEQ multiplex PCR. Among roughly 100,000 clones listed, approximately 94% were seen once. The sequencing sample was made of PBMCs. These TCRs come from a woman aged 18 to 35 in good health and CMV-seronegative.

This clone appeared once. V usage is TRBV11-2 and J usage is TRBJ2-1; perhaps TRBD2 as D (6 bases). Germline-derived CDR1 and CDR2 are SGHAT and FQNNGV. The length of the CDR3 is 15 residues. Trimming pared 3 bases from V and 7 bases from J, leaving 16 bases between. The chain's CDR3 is CASSLGTGRLNEQFF. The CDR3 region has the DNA TGTGCCAGCAGCTTGGGCACCGGGAGACTGAATGAGCAGTTCTTC.

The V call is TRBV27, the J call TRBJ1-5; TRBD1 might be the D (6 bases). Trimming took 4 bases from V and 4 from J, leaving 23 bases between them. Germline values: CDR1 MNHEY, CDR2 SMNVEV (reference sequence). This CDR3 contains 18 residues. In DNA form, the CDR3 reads TGTGCCAGCAGTTCCACTTCAAGGGGGATGCCGAGAAATCAGCCCCAGCATTTT. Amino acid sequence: CASSSTSRGMPRNQPQHF.

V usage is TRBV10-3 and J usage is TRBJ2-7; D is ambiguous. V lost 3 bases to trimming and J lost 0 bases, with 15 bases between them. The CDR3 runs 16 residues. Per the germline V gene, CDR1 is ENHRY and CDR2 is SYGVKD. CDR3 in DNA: TGTGCCATCAGTGAAAACAGTGTACCGAGCTCCTACGAGCAGTACTTC. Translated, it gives CAISENSVPSSYEQYF.

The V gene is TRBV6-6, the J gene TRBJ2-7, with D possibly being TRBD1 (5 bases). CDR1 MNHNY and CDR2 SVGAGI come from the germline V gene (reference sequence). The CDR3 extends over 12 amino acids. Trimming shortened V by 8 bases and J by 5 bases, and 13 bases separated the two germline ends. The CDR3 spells CASVQGPHEQYF. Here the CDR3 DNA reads TGTGCCAGCGTCCAGGGCCCCCACGAGCAGTACTTC.

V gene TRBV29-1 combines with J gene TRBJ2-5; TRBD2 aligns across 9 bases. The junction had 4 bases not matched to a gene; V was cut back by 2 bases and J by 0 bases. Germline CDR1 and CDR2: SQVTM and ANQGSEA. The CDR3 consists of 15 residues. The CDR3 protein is CSVERVAGDQETQYF. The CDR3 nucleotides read TGCAGCGTTGAAAGGGTAGCGGGGGACCAAGAGACCCAGTACTTC. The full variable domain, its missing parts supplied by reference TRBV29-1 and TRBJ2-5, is SAVISQKPSRDICQRGTSLTIQCQVDSQVTMMFWYRQQPGQSLTLIATANQGSEATYESGFVIDKFPISRPNLTFSTLTVSNMSPEDSSIYLCSVERVAGDQETQYFGPGTRLLVL.

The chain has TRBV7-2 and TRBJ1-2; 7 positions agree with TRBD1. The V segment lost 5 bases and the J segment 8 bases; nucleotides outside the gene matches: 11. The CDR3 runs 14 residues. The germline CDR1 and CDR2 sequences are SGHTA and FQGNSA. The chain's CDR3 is CASSPGQASRGYTF. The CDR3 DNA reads TGTGCCAGCAGCCCCGGACAGGCGTCTCGGGGCTACACCTTC.

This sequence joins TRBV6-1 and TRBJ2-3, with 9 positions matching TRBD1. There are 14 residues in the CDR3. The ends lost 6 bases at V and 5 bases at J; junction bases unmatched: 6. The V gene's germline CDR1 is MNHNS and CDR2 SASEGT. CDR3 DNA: TGTGCCAGCAGAGTACAGGGGGCTGGAGATACGCAGTATTTT. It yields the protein CASRVQGAGDTQYF.

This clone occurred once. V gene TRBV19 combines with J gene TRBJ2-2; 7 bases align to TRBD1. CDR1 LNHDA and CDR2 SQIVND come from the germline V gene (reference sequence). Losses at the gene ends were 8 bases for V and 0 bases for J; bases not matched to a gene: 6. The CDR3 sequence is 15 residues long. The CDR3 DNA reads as TGTGCCAGTTTCCCGGGACAGACGAACACCGGGGAGCTGTTTTTT. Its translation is CASFPGQTNTGELFF.

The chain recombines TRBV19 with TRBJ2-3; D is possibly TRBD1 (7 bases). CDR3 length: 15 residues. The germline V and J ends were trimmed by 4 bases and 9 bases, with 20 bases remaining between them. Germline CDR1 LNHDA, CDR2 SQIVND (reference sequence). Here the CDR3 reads CASSRVGRGELTQYF. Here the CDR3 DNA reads TGTGCCAGTAGTAGGGTGGGCAGGGGGGAGTTGACGCAGTATTTT. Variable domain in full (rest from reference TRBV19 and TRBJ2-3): DGGITQSPKYLFRKEGQNVTLSCEQNLNHDAMYWYRQDPGQGLRLIYYSQIVNDFQKGDIAEGYSVSREKKESFPLTVTSAQKNPTAFYLCASSRVGRGELTQYFGPGTRLTVL.

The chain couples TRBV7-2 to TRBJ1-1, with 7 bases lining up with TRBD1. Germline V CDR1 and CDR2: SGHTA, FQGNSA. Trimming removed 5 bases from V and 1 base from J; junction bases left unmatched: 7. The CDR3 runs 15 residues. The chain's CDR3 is CASSPQTGRNTEAFF. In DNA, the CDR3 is TGTGCCAGCAGCCCCCAGACAGGGAGGAACACTGAAGCTTTCTTT. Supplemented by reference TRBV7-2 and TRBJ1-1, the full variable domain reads GAGVSQSPSNKVTEKGKDVELRCDPISGHTALYWYRQSLGQGLEFLIYFQGNSAPDKSGLPSDRFSAERTGGSVSTLTIQRTQQEDSAVYLCASSPQTGRNTEAFFGQGTRLTVV.

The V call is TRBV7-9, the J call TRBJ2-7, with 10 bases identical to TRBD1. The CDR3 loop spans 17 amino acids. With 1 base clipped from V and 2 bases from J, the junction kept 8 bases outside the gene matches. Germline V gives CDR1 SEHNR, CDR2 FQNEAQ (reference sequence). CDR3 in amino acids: CASSLGGPGQGTYEQYF. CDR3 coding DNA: TGTGCCAGCAGCTTAGGGGGCCCGGGACAGGGGACCTACGAGCAGTACTTC.

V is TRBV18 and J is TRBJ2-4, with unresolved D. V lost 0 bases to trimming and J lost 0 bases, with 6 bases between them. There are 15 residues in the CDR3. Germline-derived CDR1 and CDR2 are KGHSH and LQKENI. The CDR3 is CASSPPSLAKNIQYF. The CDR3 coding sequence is TGTGCCAGCTCACCACCTAGTTTAGCCAAAAACATTCAGTACTTC.

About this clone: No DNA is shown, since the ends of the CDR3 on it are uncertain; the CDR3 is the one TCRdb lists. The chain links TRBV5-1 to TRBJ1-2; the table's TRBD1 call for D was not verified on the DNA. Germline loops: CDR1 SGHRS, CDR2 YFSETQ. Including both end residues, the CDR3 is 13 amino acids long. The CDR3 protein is CASSFGPGDGYTF.

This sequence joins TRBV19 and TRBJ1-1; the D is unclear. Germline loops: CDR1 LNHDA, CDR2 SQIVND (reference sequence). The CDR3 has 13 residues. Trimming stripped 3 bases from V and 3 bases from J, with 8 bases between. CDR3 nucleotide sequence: TGTGCCAGTAGTATTCGGGAGTACACTGAAGCTTTCTTT. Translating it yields CASSIREYTEAFF.

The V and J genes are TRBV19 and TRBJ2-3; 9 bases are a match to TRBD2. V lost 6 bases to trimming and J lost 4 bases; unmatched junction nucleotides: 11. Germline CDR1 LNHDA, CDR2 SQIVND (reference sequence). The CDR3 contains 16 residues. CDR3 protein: CASRLLGGRAPDTQYF. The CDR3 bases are TGTGCCAGTAGACTACTGGGCGGGAGGGCCCCAGATACGCAGTATTTT.

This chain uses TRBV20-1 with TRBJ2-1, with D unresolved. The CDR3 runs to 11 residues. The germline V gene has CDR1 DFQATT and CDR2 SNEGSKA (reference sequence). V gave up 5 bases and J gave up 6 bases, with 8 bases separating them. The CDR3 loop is CSAPITNEQFF. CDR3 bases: TGCAGTGCTCCTATAACCAATGAGCAGTTCTTC.

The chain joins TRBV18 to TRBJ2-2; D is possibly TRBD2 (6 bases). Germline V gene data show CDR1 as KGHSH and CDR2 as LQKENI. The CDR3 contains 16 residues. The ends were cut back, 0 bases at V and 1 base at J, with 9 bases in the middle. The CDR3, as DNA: TGTGCCAGCTCACCACCATCCGGGGGGAACACCGGGGAGCTGTTTTTT. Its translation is CASSPPSGGNTGELFF.

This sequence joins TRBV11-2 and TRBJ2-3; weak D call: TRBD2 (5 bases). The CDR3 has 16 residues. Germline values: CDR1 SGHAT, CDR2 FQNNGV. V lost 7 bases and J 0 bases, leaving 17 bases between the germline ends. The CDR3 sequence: CASTPRRSSSTDTQYF. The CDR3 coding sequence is TGTGCCAGCACCCCGAGGAGGTCCTCTAGCACAGATACGCAGTATTTT.

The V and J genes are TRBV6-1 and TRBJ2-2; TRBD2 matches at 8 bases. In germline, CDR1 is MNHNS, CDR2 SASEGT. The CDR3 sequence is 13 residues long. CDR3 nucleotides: TGTGTTTTAGCGGGACCGAACACCGGGGAGCTGTTTTTT. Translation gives CVLAGPNTGELFF.

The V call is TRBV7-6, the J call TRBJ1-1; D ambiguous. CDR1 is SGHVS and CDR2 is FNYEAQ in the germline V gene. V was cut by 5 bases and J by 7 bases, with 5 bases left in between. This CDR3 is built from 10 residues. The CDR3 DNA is TGTGCCAGCAGCCCATTTGAAGCTTTCTTT. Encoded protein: CASSPFEAFF. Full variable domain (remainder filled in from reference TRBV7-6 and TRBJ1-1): GAGVSQSPRYKVTKRGQDVALRCDPISGHVSLYWYRQALGQGPEFLTYFNYEAQQDKSGLPNDRFSAERPEGSISTLTIQRTEQRDSAMYRCASSPFEAFFGQGTRLTVV.

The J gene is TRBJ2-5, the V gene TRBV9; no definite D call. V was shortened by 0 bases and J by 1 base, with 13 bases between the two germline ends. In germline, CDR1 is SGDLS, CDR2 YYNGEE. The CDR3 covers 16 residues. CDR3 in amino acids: CASSVGLWAGQETQYF. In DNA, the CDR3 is TGTGCCAGCAGCGTAGGCCTTTGGGCCGGCCAAGAGACCCAGTACTTC.

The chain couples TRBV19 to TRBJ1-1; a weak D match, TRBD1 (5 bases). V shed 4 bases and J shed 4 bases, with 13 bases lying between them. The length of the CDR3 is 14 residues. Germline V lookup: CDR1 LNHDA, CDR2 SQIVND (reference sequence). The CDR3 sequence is CASSTLDSGTEAFF. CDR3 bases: TGTGCCAGTAGTACCCTAGACAGTGGCACTGAAGCTTTCTTT.

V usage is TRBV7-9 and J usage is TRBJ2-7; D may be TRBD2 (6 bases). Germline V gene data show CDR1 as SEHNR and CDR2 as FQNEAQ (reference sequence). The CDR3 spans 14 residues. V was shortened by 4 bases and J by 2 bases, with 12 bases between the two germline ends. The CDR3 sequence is CASSSPGTPYEQYF. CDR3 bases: TGTGCCAGCAGCTCCCCAGGGACTCCCTACGAGCAGTACTTC.

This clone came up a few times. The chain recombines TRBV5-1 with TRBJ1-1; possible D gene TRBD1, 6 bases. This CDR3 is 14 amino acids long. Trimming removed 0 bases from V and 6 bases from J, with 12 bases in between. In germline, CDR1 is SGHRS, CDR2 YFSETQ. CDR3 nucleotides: TGCGCCAGCAGCTTGGGGGGCACAGGGTCTGAAGCTTTCTTT. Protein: CASSLGGTGSEAFF.

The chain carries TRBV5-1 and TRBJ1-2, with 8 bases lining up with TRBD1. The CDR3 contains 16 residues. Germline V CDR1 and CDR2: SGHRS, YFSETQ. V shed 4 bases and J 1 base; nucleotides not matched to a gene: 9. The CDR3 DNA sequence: TGCGCCAGCAGCACCGGACAGGGACCGCATAACTATGGCTACACCTTC. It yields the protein CASSTGQGPHNYGYTF.

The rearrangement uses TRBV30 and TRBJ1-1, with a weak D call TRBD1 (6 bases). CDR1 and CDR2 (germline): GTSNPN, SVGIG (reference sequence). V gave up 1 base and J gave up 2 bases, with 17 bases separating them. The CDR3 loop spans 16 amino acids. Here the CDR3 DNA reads TGTGCCTGGAGTGGAAAAGCTGGACAGACAAACACTGAAGCTTTCTTT. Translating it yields CAWSGKAGQTNTEAFF. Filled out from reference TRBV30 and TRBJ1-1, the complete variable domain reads SQTIHQWPATLVQPVGSPLSLECTVEGTSNPNLYWYRQAAGRGLQLLFYSVGIGQISSEVPQNLSASRPQDRQFILSSKKLLLSDSGFYLCAWSGKAGQTNTEAFFGQGTRLTVV.

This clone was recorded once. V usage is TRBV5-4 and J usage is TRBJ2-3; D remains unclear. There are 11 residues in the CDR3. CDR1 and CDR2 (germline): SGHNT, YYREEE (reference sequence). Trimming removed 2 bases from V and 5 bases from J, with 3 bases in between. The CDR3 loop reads CASSFRDTQYF. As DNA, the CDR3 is TGTGCCAGCAGCTTTCGAGATACGCAGTATTTT.

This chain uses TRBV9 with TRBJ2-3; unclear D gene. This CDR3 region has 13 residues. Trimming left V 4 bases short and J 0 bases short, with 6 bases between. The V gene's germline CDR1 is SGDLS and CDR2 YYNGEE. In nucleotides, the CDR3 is TGTGCCAGCAGCCCAGGAAGCACAGATACGCAGTATTTT. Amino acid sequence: CASSPGSTDTQYF. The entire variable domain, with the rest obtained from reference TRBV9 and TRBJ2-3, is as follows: DSGVTQTPKHLITATGQRVTLRCSPRSGDLSVYWYQQSLDQGLQFLIQYYNGEERAKGNILERFSAQQFPDLHSELNLSSLELGDSALYFCASSPGSTDTQYFGPGTRLTVL.

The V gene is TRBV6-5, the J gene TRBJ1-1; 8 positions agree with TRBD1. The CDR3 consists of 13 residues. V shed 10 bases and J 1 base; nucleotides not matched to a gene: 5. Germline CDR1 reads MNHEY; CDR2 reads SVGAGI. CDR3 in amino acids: CAIKGQGNTEAFF. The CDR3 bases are TGTGCCATTAAAGGACAGGGGAACACTGAAGCTTTCTTT.

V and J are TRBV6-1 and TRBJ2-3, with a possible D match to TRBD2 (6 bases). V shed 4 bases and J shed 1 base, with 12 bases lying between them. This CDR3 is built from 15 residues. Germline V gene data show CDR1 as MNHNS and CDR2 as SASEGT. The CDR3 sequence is CASSAPGTGTDTQYF. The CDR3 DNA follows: TGTGCCAGCAGTGCCCCCGGGACTGGCACAGATACGCAGTATTTT.

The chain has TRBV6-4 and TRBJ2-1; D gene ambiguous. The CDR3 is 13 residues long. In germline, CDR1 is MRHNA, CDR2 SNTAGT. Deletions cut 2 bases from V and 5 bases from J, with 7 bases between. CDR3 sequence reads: CASSDPVHNEQFF. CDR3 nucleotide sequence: TGTGCCAGCAGTGACCCCGTTCACAATGAGCAGTTCTTC.